This T cell receptor gamma chain was captured by sequencing in a study of fetal and pediatric gammadelta thymocytes (dated 2022 in TCRdb). A note on the overall study: To strengthen a single-cell study of gammadelta thymocyte development, the researchers used bulk gammadelta thymocyte repertoires that mixed previously published data with newly generated, unpublished data. The set of bulk gammadelta thymocyte repertoires included roughly ten subjects in total: 3 fetal thymus donors and 7 pediatric thymus donors. Bulk gammadelta thymocyte repertoires combined previously published data (refs 27,28) with unpublished data. Bulk TCR repertoire data were added to increase subject numbers and strengthen the CDR3 publicity analysis.

Clipping removes 5 bases from V and 3 bases from J, with 1 as the unmatched junction base count. CDR1 and CDR2 are drawn from the germline V gene: EGSTGY, YDSYTSSV. Including cysteine and phenylalanine, the CDR3 has 11 amino acids. The kept DNA is CDR3 alone, 33 bases in frame from the first base. General conclusions and limits of the study: Compared with post-natal repertoires, fetal gammadelta thymocyte repertoires were previously reported to be enriched for TRDV2, TRGV8 and TRGV9 usage, low N additions and public CDR3s.

This clone is regarded as medium-sized (0.01 to 0.1%). It has no known antigen specificity. No base quality values were provided; no much bigger clone lies one nucleotide off. Sequenced using an Illumina MiSeq. From the authors' description of their analysis: For publicity analysis, the Vgamma9Vdelta2 and nonVgamma9Vdelta2 bulk CDR3 files of each subject were merged into one combined repertoire per subject. CDR3 publicity was given a score from 0 to 19 by checking each amino acid sequence across 9 single-cell datasets and about ten bulk repertoires with base R and dplyr. TCRdb reprocessed the public reads with the caller CATT; rows with the same DNA were merged afterwards. V and J calls and clone size were set by TCRdb, not the authors. This sample gives about 920 gamma-chain clones in total; approximately 4.6% of them show up just once. Of the sample, 5.5% to 9% falls within the top ten clones. Staining of thymocytes was performed with Zombie NIR viability dye and with antibodies against CD3 (UCHT1), TCRgammadelta (11F2), TCRVgamma9 (IMMU360) and TCRVdelta2 (IMMU389). From human fetal and pediatric thymuses, sorted Vgamma9Vdelta2 and nonVgamma9Vdelta2 gammadelta thymocytes were used to generate bulk TRD and TRG CDR3 repertoires separately. Children undergoing cardiac surgery in Belgium were the source of the pediatric thymus tissue. The pediatric thymus donors included in the study ranged in age from roughly 1 to 12 years. Thymic cell suspensions from fetal and post-natal thymuses were prepared as previously described. NonVgamma9Vdelta2 thymocytes were sorted as CD3+ gammadeltaTCR+ cells that did not have the Vgamma9+Vdelta2+ phenotype. A FACS Aria III cell sorter (BD Biosciences) was used to carry out the cell sorting.

Sequencing was done on a sample of non-Vgamma9Vdelta2 gamma-delta T cells from the thymus. This specimen's cell subset or site label, interpreted: CD3+gammadeltaTCR+ thymocytes not co-expressing Vgamma9 and Vdelta2. The chain couples TRGV4 to TRGJ1 or TRGJ2. The source is a child who underwent cardiac surgery and was recorded as healthy. The CDR3: CATWAYYKKLF. The DNA sequence is given as TGTGCCACCTGGGCTTATTATAAGAAACTCTTT.